Reported below is one T cell receptor beta chain. Authors' methods: Amplification with reference gene primers provided the estimates of nucleated cell counts. The assay was immunoSEQ multiplex PCR, and TCRdb's table has in-frame clones only and misses some. D and trimming come from the DNA, and the V and J calls and clone size come from that table. This sample yields around 200,000 clones, of which 70% to 90% are seen a single time; 7% to 8% belongs to the top ten. This record belongs to a study of blood T cell repertoires in COVID-19. Study background: T cells, B-cell-depleted T cells, or PBMCs provided the cDNA or gDNA that served as material.

Germline V gene sequence: CDR1 GTSNPN, CDR2 SVGIG (reference sequence). J gave up 1 base and V 4 bases, and 3 bases lay outside the gene matches. The CDR3 runs to 13 residues. This TCR derives from a woman older than 75 in a cohort sampled during active or convalescent COVID-19. Material for sequencing was peripheral blood. The chain has TRBV30 and TRBJ1-1; 7 positions match TRBD1. The CDR3 protein is CAWTRDRNTEAFF. CDR3 DNA sequence: TGTGCCTGGACCCGGGACAGGAACACTGAAGCTTTCTTT.